The 18 T cell receptor beta chains below all came from one sample that was sequenced in a study of cytomegalovirus exposure and HLA in healthy donors. It was with 60 Vbeta and 13 Jbeta primers that the PCR ran. Clones were sequenced by immunoSEQ multiplex PCR, and TCRdb holds only the in-frame ones, with some missing. In the table there are 150,000 to 200,000 clones, around three quarters of which are singletons. The specimen sequenced was PBMCs. The receptors here all came from a man in his forties in good health and CMV-seronegative.

V gene TRBV7-2 combines with J gene TRBJ1-5; TRBD1 agrees at 9 bases. The CDR3 length is 14 residues. The junction had 3 bases not matched to a gene; V was cut back by 3 bases and J by 6 bases. CDR1 SGHTA and CDR2 FQGNSA come from the germline V gene. The DNA of the CDR3 is TGTGCCAGCAGCTTGGACAGGGGTGGTCAGCCCCAGCATTTT. Its protein is CASSLDRGGQPQHF.

The chain uses TRBV2 and TRBJ2-1, with a possible D match to TRBD1 (6 bases). V lost 1 base to trimming and J lost 14 bases, with 12 bases between them. Germline V CDR1 and CDR2: SNHLY, FYNNEI. CDR3 length: 12 residues. In nucleotides, the CDR3 is TGTGCCAGCAGTGAAGTGGGCGCAGGGGAGTTCTTC. It yields the protein CASSEVGAGEFF. The full variable domain, rest sourced from reference TRBV2 and TRBJ2-1, is EPEVTQTPSHQVTQMGQEVILRCVPISNHLYFYWYRQILGQKVEFLVSFYNNEISEKSEIFDDQFSVERPDGSNFTLKIRSTKLEDSAMYFCASSEVGAGEFFGPGTRLTVL.

This clone occurred once. V usage is TRBV5-1 and J usage is TRBJ2-7, with 7 bases that match TRBD2. Germline V lookup: CDR1 SGHRS, CDR2 YFSETQ. This CDR3 is built from 14 residues. After removal of 0 bases from V and 0 bases from J, the junction contained 0 bases not matched to a gene. The CDR3 spells CASSLGGGSYEQYF. Here the CDR3 DNA reads TGCGCCAGCAGCTTGGGGGGGGGCTCCTACGAGCAGTACTTC.

The genes are TRBV10-2 and TRBJ2-3, with D maybe TRBD2 (6 bases). This CDR3 region has 14 residues. CDR1 and CDR2 from the germline V gene are WSHSY and SAAADI. Trimming stripped 6 bases from V and 0 bases from J, with 10 bases between. The CDR3 here is CASSSTRSTDTQYF. CDR3 DNA: TGCGCCAGCAGCTCGACTAGAAGCACAGATACGCAGTATTTT.

This chain uses TRBV5-1 with TRBJ2-7, with a weak D call TRBD1 (6 bases). Germline V gene sequence: CDR1 SGHRS, CDR2 YFSETQ. V was trimmed by 3 bases and J by 2 bases, leaving 9 bases between them. The CDR3 is 13 residues long. CDR3 sequence (DNA): TGCGCCAGCAGCTCACAGGGACCCTACGAGCAGTACTTC. Its protein product is CASSSQGPYEQYF. The variable domain in full, with the rest retrieved from reference TRBV5-1 and TRBJ2-7, is KAGVTQTPRYLIKTRGQQVTLSCSPISGHRSVSWYQQTPGQGLQFLFEYFSETQRNKGNFPGRFSGRQFSNSRSEMNVSTLELGDSALYLCASSSQGPYEQYFGPGTRLTVT.

The table lists this clone with a few counts. This sequence joins TRBV29-1 and TRBJ2-7; D uncertain. The CDR3 has 11 residues. Per germline, CDR1 SQVTM and CDR2 ANQGSEA. With 8 bases removed from V and 0 bases from J, the gap between germline ends came to 8 bases. CDR3 residues: CSFRISYEQYF. The CDR3 coding sequence is TGCAGCTTCAGGATCTCCTACGAGCAGTACTTC.

The gene calls are TRBV5-4 and TRBJ2-7, with a weak D call TRBD1 (5 bases). The ends were cut back, 3 bases at V and 3 bases at J, with 16 bases in the middle. The length of the CDR3 is 15 residues. CDR1 is SGHNT and CDR2 is YYREEE in the germline V gene (reference sequence). CDR3 DNA sequence: TGTGCCAGCAGCTCGGACAATAGGGGTTTCTACGAGCAGTACTTC. Its protein is CASSSDNRGFYEQYF.

The chain is built from TRBV18 and TRBJ1-3; no reliable D call. CDR1 and CDR2 from the germline V gene are KGHSH and LQKENI. Trimming removed 4 bases at V and 6 bases at J, with 22 bases between. This CDR3 comprises 17 residues. As DNA, the CDR3 is TGTGCCAGCTCACGATTAAAGGGAAGCAGCGGCGTAAACACCATATATTTT. Protein product: CASSRLKGSSGVNTIYF.

V is TRBV7-9 and J is TRBJ1-1, with 8 positions matching TRBD1. The germline V gene has CDR1 SEHNR and CDR2 FQNEAQ (reference sequence). The V gene end was trimmed by 5 bases and the J gene end by 5 bases; junction bases not matched to a gene: 7. The CDR3 is made up of 14 amino acids. CDR3 loop: CASSARQGKTEAFF. CDR3 nucleotide sequence: TGTGCCAGCAGCGCCCGACAGGGGAAAACTGAAGCTTTCTTT.

This clone has only one observation. The genes are TRBV5-6 and TRBJ2-2, with D tentatively TRBD1 (5 bases). V was clipped by 3 bases and J by 5 bases, with 14 bases between them. The CDR3 has 15 amino acids. CDR1 and CDR2 from the germline V gene are SGHDT and YYEEEE. The CDR3 coding sequence is TGTGCCAGCAGCTCCCCCAGGGTTCAGACCGGGGAGCTGTTTTTT. It specifies CASSSPRVQTGELFF.

DNA for the CDR3: TGTGCCAGCAGCTCCGCTCGGGACAGTCGATTCTATGGCTACACCTTC. It yields the protein CASSSARDSRFYGYTF. The chain has TRBV5-6 and TRBJ1-2; 7 bases map to TRBD1. Trimming removed 3 bases from V and 4 bases from J; junction bases left unmatched: 12. The CDR3 runs to 16 residues. Germline V CDR1 and CDR2: SGHDT, YYEEEE.

This clone was counted between two and nine times. V and J are TRBV4-1 and TRBJ2-2; TRBD1 matches 7 bases. The germline V gene has CDR1 MGHRA and CDR2 YSYEKL. V was pared by 6 bases and J by 1 base, with 8 bases of the junction left unmatched. CDR3 size: 16 residues. CDR3: CASSGQARMNTGELFF. As DNA, the CDR3 is TGCGCCAGCAGTGGACAGGCAAGAATGAACACCGGGGAGCTGTTTTTT.

This sequence joins TRBV7-6 and TRBJ2-7, with D unresolved. Germline V gives CDR1 SGHVS, CDR2 FNYEAQ. V dropped 6 bases and J dropped 4 bases, with 16 bases sitting between them. There are 14 residues in the CDR3. The CDR3 nucleotides read TGTGCCAGCAGTTCTATCTCCCGGTCGTACGAGCAGTACTTC. This translates into CASSSISRSYEQYF.

The chain uses TRBV5-1 and TRBJ2-5; no clear D gene. CDR3 length: 14 amino acids. Trimming pared 2 bases from V and 4 bases from J, leaving 12 bases between. CDR1 SGHRS and CDR2 YFSETQ come from the germline V gene. This CDR3 reads CASSFAEERETQYF. CDR3 DNA: TGCGCCAGCAGCTTTGCCGAGGAGCGAGAGACCCAGTACTTC.

In its sample, this clone is medium-sized (0.01 to 0.1%). The chain employs TRBV6-1 and TRBJ2-3; D ambiguous. The CDR3 is 14 amino acids. V lost 0 bases and J lost 6, with 10 bases in between. Per germline, CDR1 MNHNS and CDR2 SASEGT. CDR3 sequence (DNA): TGTGCCAGCAGTGAAGCTCTACAGCCGGATACGCAGTATTTT. Translating it yields CASSEALQPDTQYF.

This clone was counted a single time. Here the CDR3 reads CASSRTAAGNTIYF. The CDR3 region has the DNA TGTGCCAGTAGTCGGACAGCCGCTGGAAACACCATATATTTT. The V and J genes are TRBV19 and TRBJ1-3; perhaps TRBD1 as D (6 bases). Per germline, CDR1 LNHDA and CDR2 SQIVND (reference sequence). This CDR3 comprises 14 residues. V dropped 5 bases and J dropped 2 bases, with 10 bases sitting between them.

The chain is built from TRBV6-6 and TRBJ2-6; D not certain. Germline values: CDR1 MNHNY, CDR2 SVGAGI (reference sequence). This CDR3 spans 15 amino acids. Trimming took 0 bases from V and 15 from J, leaving 18 bases between them. The CDR3 DNA reads as TGTGCCAGCAGTTACTCTCGGGTCCCCTCGGTCGCCCTGACTTTC. It specifies CASSYSRVPSVALTF.

The CDR3 DNA sequence: TGTGCCAGCAGTGAAAGAGGGGGGGGCGGAGAGACCCAGTACTTC. Translating it yields CASSERGGGGETQYF. The chain uses TRBV6-1 and TRBJ2-5; maybe TRBD2 (7 bases). The V gene lost 2 bases and the J gene lost 4 bases, with 14 bases spanning the gap. Looked up from germline, CDR1 is MNHNS and CDR2 is SASEGT. The CDR3 loop spans 15 amino acids.